This T cell receptor beta chain was found in a study of regulatory T cells in long-lasting Graves disease. Construction of the TCR beta libraries employed iRepertoire HTBI primers in conjunction with Arm-PCR of CDR3 regions. TCRdb reprocessed the multiplex PCR reads via MiXCR and lists one record per CDR3 protein. The repertoire holds about 560,000 distinct CDR3 sequences, about 16% seen once, with around 13% in the top ten. This CDR3 region has 15 residues. V dropped 4 bases and J dropped 6; count of bases not matched to a gene: 7. Germline CDR1 is SGHRS and CDR2 is YFSETQ. The time point here: newly diagnosed GD, antithyroid drugs for less than 3 months. PBMCs were the source of the RNA used for TCR sequencing. In addition, the sample was reused for a study of T cells in Graves' hyperthyroidism and ophthalmopathy.

The sequence came from a man younger than 35 with Graves disease. The sequences come from peripheral blood mononuclear cells (PBMCs), collected at new diagnosis, from a patient treated with antithyroid drugs. V gene TRBV5-1 combines with J gene TRBJ1-4; 9 positions match TRBD1. The CDR3 region is CASSPWTGEDEKLFF. In nucleotides, the CDR3 is TGCGCCAGCAGCCCTTGGACAGGGGAAGATGAAAAACTGTTTTTT. The whole variable domain, filled in from reference TRBV5-1 and TRBJ1-4, reads KAGVTQTPRYLIKTRGQQVTLSCSPISGHRSVSWYQQTPGQGLQFLFEYFSETQRNKGNFPGRFSGRQFSNSRSEMNVSTLELGDSALYLCASSPWTGEDEKLFFGSGTQLSVL.